Presented here are 17 T cell receptor beta chains from one specimen sequenced in a study of graft-versus-host responses after intestinal transplantation. For these receptors, no antigen is known. Generated by immunoSEQ multiplex PCR, the TCRdb table keeps only in-frame clones and is missing some. Among some 85,000 clones listed, around 90% were seen once. The sample in question was unstimulated CD8+ T cells sorted from spleen or lymph node cells, obtained before transplant. Receptor source: a human donor who was the organ donor for an intestinal transplant.

The V and J genes are TRBV2 and TRBJ1-1, with D tentatively TRBD1 (6 bases). Germline V CDR1 and CDR2: SNHLY, FYNNEI. The germline V and J ends were trimmed by 10 bases and 11 bases, with 20 bases remaining between them. The CDR3 extends over 12 amino acids. In DNA, the CDR3 is TGTGCCATCACGGGGGGCCCCGTTGGGGCTTTCTTT. This gives the protein CAITGGPVGAFF.

The chain combines TRBV6-1 with TRBJ2-7; tentatively, D is TRBD1 (6 bases). CDR1 is MNHNS, CDR2 SASEGT, per germline. The CDR3 has 12 residues. V was trimmed by 7 bases and J by 5 bases, leaving 12 bases between them. The CDR3 protein is CASMSGDHEQYF. CDR3 coding DNA: TGTGCCAGCATGTCAGGGGACCACGAGCAGTACTTC.

The rearrangement links TRBV9 to TRBJ2-7; D may be TRBD2 (6 bases). V gave up 1 base and J gave up 2 bases, with 10 bases separating them. Germline V gene sequence: CDR1 SGDLS, CDR2 YYNGEE. This CDR3 spans 14 amino acids. The CDR3 is CASSVSWGAYEQYF. Here the CDR3 DNA reads TGTGCCAGCAGCGTATCGTGGGGGGCCTACGAGCAGTACTTC.

In this sample, this clone turned up a few times. The chain is built from TRBV19 and TRBJ2-1; 8 nucleotides line up with TRBD1. The V segment lost 3 bases and the J segment 5 bases; nucleotides outside the gene matches: 6. Germline V gene lookup returns CDR1 LNHDA and CDR2 SQIVND (reference sequence). This CDR3 has 15 amino acids. The CDR3 region is CASSIAGGLDNEQFF. The CDR3 DNA reads as TGTGCCAGTAGTATCGCAGGGGGCTTAGACAATGAGCAGTTCTTC.

The rearrangement joins TRBV19 to TRBJ2-2, with D possibly being TRBD1 (5 bases). Germline loops: CDR1 LNHDA, CDR2 SQIVND (reference sequence). Trimming stripped 3 bases from V and 4 bases from J, with 15 bases between. The CDR3 contains 16 residues. CDR3 region: CASSIGQGSTTGELFF. The CDR3, as DNA: TGTGCCAGTAGTATTGGCCAGGGCAGCACCACCGGGGAGCTGTTTTTT.

V gene TRBV5-4 combines with J gene TRBJ2-3; 7 nucleotides line up with TRBD2. V was pared by 2 bases and J by 2 bases, with 5 bases of the junction left unmatched. Per the germline V gene, CDR1 is SGHNT and CDR2 is YYREEE (reference sequence). The CDR3 is 15 residues long. DNA for the CDR3: TGTGCCAGCAGCTTAGCGGGGATCTCCACAGATACGCAGTATTTT. Translated, it gives CASSLAGISTDTQYF.

The chain employs TRBV9 and TRBJ2-7; D is possibly TRBD2 (7 bases). With 1 base removed from V and 5 bases from J, the gap between germline ends came to 13 bases. Germline V gene data show CDR1 as SGDLS and CDR2 as YYNGEE. CDR3 length: 14 amino acids. DNA of the CDR3: TGTGCCAGCAGCGTACAGGGAGGGGGGAACGAGCAGTACTTC. It specifies CASSVQGGGNEQYF.

The chain joins TRBV11-2 to TRBJ2-7, with D maybe TRBD2 (6 bases). The CDR3 has 16 amino acids. Germline CDR1 and CDR2: SGHAT and FQNNGV. V dropped 5 bases and J dropped 0 bases, with 17 bases sitting between them. The CDR3 is CASSVGPGLGSYEQYF. CDR3 DNA: TGTGCCAGCAGCGTGGGCCCGGGACTCGGCTCCTACGAGCAGTACTTC.

The chain links TRBV19 to TRBJ2-7, with D perhaps matching TRBD1 (5 bases). This CDR3 spans 13 amino acids. V lost 3 bases to trimming and J lost 4 bases, with 10 bases between them. Germline CDR1 is LNHDA and CDR2 is SQIVND (reference sequence). As DNA, the CDR3 is TGTGCCAGTAGTATGGGCAGGGATTACGAGCAGTACTTC. Translating gives CASSMGRDYEQYF.

The chain carries TRBV7-9 and TRBJ2-7, with 7 bases fitting TRBD1. Germline lookup yields CDR1 SEHNR and CDR2 FQNEAQ (reference sequence). The V gene end was trimmed by 5 bases and the J gene end by 1 base; junction bases not matched to a gene: 8. The CDR3 covers 15 residues. The CDR3 DNA reads as TGTGCCAGCAGCCACGCGACAGGGTGGTCCTACGAGCAGTACTTC. Translating gives CASSHATGWSYEQYF.

The rearrangement joins TRBV27 to TRBJ2-7; 10 bases map to TRBD2. J was trimmed by 3 bases and V by 3 bases; bases with no gene match: 2. CDR1 is MNHEY and CDR2 is SMNVEV in the germline V gene (reference sequence). The CDR3 spans 14 residues. CDR3 in amino acids: CASSFSSGGYEQYF. CDR3 nucleotide sequence: TGTGCCAGCAGTTTTTCTAGCGGGGGCTACGAGCAGTACTTC.

The gene calls are TRBV13 and TRBJ2-1, with 9 bases fitting TRBD2. V lost 5 bases and J lost 2; bases outside the gene matches: 10. There are 17 residues in the CDR3. Germline CDR1 is PRHDT and CDR2 is FYEKMQ (reference sequence). DNA for the CDR3: TGTGCCAGCAGCCCCACCATGCGGGGGGGCACCTACAATGAGCAGTTCTTC. Protein product: CASSPTMRGGTYNEQFF. The whole variable domain, remainder taken from reference TRBV13 and TRBJ2-1, is AAGVIQSPRHLIKEKRETATLKCYPIPRHDTVYWYQQGPGQDPQFLISFYEKMQSDKGSIPDRFSAQQFSDYHSELNMSSLELGDSALYFCASSPTMRGGTYNEQFFGPGTRLTVL.

The rearrangement joins TRBV27 to TRBJ1-4; D remains ambiguous. The germline V gene has CDR1 MNHEY and CDR2 SMNVEV (reference sequence). V was trimmed by 8 bases and J by 3 bases, leaving 16 bases between them. The CDR3 covers 15 residues. CDR3 DNA: TGTGCCAGCTCCTCGGTTGGCGGGGCTAATGAAAAACTGTTTTTT. It yields the protein CASSSVGGANEKLFF.

V and J are TRBV7-8 and TRBJ2-5; maybe TRBD2 (6 bases). CDR3 length: 20 amino acids. Germline V gene data show CDR1 as SGHVS and CDR2 as FQNEAQ. The germline V and J ends were trimmed by 5 bases and 5 bases, with 33 bases remaining between them. CDR3 region: CASSPRFGAEGIAARETQYF. For the CDR3, the DNA is TGTGCCAGCAGCCCCCGGTTTGGAGCGGAGGGAATTGCAGCTAGGGAGACCCAGTACTTC.

The chain is built from TRBV7-9 and TRBJ1-1; no reliable D call. The ends were cut back, 5 bases at V and 5 bases at J, with 12 bases in the middle. Per the germline V gene, CDR1 is SEHNR and CDR2 is FQNEAQ (reference sequence). There are 13 residues in the CDR3. The CDR3 loop is CASSLEEYTEAFF. Here the CDR3 DNA reads TGTGCCAGCAGCCTAGAGGAGTATACTGAAGCTTTCTTT.

Only one count was recorded for this clone. The chain links TRBV27 to TRBJ2-1; a weak D match, TRBD2 (6 bases). Germline values: CDR1 MNHEY, CDR2 SMNVEV (reference sequence). The CDR3 is 13 residues long. The V end lost 4 bases, the J end lost 2 bases, and 6 bases lay between the germline ends. CDR3 nucleotide sequence: TGTGCCAGCAGTTGGGGGGCCTACAATGAGCAGTTCTTC. Protein sequence: CASSWGAYNEQFF.

A single count supports this clone. The chain joins TRBV6-5 to TRBJ1-5, with 7 bases fitting TRBD1. Germline CDR1 is MNHEY and CDR2 is SVGAGI. CDR3 length: 13 amino acids. V shed 2 bases and J 9 bases; nucleotides not matched to a gene: 4. The CDR3 spells CASSYRQGRPQHF. The CDR3 region has the DNA TGTGCCAGCAGTTACCGACAGGGCAGGCCCCAGCATTTT.